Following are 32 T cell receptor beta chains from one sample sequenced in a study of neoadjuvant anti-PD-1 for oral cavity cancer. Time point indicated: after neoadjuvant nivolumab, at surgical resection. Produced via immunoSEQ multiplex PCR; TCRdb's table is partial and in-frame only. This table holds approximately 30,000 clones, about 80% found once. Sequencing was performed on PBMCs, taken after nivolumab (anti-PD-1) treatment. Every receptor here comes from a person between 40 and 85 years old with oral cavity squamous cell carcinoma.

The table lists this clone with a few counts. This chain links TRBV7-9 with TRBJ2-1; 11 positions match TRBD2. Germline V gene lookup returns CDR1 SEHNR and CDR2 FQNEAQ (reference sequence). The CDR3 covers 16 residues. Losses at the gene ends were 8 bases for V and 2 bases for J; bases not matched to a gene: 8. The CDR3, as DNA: TGTGCCAGCGACCCCGCGGGACTAGCGGCCTACAATGAGCAGTTCTTC. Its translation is CASDPAGLAAYNEQFF.

CDR3 DNA: TGTGCCAGCAGTCCCCAAGTTATGGCGGCCTATGGCTACACCTTC. It translates to CASSPQVMAAYGYTF. V gene TRBV6-5 combines with J gene TRBJ1-2; D not certain. CDR1 MNHEY and CDR2 SVGAGI come from the germline V gene. With 5 bases removed from V and 4 bases from J, the gap between germline ends came to 17 bases. This CDR3 comprises 15 residues.

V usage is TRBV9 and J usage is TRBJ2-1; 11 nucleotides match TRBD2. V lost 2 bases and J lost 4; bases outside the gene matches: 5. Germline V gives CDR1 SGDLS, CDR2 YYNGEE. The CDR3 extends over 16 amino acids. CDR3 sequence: CASSVTTSGDYNEQFF. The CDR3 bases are TGTGCCAGCAGCGTCACGACTAGCGGGGATTACAATGAGCAGTTCTTC.

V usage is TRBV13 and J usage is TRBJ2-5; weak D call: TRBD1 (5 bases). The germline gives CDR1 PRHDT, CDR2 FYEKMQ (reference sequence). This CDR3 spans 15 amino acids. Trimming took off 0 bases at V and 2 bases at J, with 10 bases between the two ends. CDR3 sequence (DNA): TGTGCCAGCAGCTTAGGCGAGGCAGGGCAAGAGACCCAGTACTTC. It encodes CASSLGEAGQETQYF.

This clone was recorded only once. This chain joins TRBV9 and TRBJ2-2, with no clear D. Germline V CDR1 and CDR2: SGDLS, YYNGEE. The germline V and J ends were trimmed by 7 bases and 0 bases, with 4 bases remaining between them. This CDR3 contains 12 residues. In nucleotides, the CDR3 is TGTGCCAGCTCAACGAACACCGGGGAGCTGTTTTTT. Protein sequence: CASSTNTGELFF.

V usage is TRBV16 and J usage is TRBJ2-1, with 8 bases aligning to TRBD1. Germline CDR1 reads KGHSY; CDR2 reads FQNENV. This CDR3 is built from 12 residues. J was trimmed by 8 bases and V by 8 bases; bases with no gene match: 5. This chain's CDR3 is CASSRQGYEQFF. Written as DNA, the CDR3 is TGTGCCAGCTCCCGACAGGGGTATGAGCAGTTCTTC. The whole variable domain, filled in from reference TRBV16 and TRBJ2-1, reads GEEVAQTPKHLVRGEGQKAKLYCAPIKGHSYVFWYQQVLKNEFKFLISFQNENVFDETGMPKERFSAKCLPNSPCSLEIQATKLEDSAVYFCASSRQGYEQFFGPGTRLTVL.

The CDR3 DNA follows: TGCGCCAGCAGCCAAGATCGCAGTGCAGGGAATACGCAGTATTTT. Translation gives CASSQDRSAGNTQYF. The chain couples TRBV4-3 to TRBJ2-3; tentatively, D is TRBD1 (5 bases). CDR3 length equals 15 residues. V gave up 0 bases and J gave up 7 bases, with 14 bases separating them. CDR1 and CDR2 (germline): LGHNA, YSLEER.

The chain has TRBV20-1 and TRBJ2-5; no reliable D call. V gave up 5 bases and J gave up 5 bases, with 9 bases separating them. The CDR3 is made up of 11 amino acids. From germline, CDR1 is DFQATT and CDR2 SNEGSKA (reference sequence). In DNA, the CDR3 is TGCAGTGCTCTAAAACAGGAGACCCAGTACTTC. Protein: CSALKQETQYF.

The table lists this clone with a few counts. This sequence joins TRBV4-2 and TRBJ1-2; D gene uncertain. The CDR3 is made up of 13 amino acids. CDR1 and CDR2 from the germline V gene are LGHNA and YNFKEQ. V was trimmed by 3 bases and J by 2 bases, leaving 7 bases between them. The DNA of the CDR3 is TGTGCCAGCAGCCAGAGAGAAAACTATGGCTACACCTTC. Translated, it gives CASSQRENYGYTF.

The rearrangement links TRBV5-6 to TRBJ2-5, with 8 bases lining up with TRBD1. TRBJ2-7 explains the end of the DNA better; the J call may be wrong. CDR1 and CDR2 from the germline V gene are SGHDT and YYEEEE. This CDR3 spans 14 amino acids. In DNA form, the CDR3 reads TGTGCCAGCAGCTTGGGCAGGGGGCTCTACGAGCAGTACTTC. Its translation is CASSLGRGLYEQYF.

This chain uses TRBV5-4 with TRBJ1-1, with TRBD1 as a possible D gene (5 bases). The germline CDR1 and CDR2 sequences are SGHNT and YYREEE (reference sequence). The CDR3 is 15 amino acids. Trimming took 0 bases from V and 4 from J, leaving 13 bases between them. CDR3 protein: CASSLVGGPRTEAFF. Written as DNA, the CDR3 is TGTGCCAGCAGCTTGGTCGGGGGACCCCGCACTGAAGCTTTCTTT.

CDR3 sequence: CAISEMRGYGYGYTF. The CDR3 coding sequence is TGTGCCATCAGTGAGATGAGGGGGTATGGCTATGGCTACACCTTC. The chain couples TRBV10-3 to TRBJ1-2; D might be TRBD1 (6 bases). The CDR3 covers 15 residues. Germline V lookup: CDR1 ENHRY, CDR2 SYGVKD. V lost 2 bases and J 4 bases, leaving 14 bases between the germline ends.

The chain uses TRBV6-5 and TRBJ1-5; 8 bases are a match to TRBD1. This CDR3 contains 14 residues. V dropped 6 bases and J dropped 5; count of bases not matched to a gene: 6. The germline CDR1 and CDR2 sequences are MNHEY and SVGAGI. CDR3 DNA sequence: TGTGCCAGCAGGTCCGGGACAGGTTATCAGCCCCAGCATTTT. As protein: CASRSGTGYQPQHF.

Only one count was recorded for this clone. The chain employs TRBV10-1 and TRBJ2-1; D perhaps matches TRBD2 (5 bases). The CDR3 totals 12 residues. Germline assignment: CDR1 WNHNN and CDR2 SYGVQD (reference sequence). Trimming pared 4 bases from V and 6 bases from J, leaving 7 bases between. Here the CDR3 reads CASSGAGNEQFF. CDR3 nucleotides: TGCGCCAGCAGTGGGGCGGGCAATGAGCAGTTCTTC.

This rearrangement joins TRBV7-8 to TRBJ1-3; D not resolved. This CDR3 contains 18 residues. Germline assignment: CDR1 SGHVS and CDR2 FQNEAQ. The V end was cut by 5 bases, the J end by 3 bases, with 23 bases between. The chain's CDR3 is CASSPRFDGGLVGNTIYF. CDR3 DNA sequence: TGTGCCAGCAGCCCCCGTTTCGACGGTGGCCTTGTTGGAAACACCATATATTTT.

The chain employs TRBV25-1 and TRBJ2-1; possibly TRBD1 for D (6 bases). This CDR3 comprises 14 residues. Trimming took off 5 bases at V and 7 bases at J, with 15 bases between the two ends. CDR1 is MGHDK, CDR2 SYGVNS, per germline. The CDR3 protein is CASSRTVSSNEQFF. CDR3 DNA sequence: TGTGCCAGCAGTCGGACAGTGAGCAGTAATGAGCAGTTCTTC.

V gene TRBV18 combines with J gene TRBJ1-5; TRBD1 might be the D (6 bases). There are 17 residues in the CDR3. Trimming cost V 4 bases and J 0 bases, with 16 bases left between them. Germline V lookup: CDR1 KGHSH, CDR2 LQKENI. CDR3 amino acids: CASSLRGPTYSNQPQHF. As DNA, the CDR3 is TGTGCCAGCTCACTCAGGGGCCCCACTTATAGCAATCAGCCCCAGCATTTT.

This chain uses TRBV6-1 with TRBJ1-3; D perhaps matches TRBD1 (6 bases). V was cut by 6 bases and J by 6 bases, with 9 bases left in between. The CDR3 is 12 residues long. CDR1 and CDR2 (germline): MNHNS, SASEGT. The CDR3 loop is CASRQGENTIYF. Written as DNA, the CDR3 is TGTGCCAGCAGACAGGGCGAAAACACCATATATTTT.

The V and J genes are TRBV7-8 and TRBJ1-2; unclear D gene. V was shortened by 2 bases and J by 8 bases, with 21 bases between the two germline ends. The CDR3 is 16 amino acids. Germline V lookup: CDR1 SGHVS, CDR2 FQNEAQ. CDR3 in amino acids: CASSLKMSTLSAGYTF. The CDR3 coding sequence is TGTGCCAGCAGCTTAAAAATGTCGACTCTAAGTGCAGGCTACACCTTC.

The CDR3 bases are TGTGCCAGTAGCCCCAGGCGTTACGAGCAGTACTTC. Translated, it gives CASSPRRYEQYF. The chain carries TRBV19 and TRBJ2-7; D not certain. V was shortened by 6 bases and J by 4 bases, with 10 bases between the two germline ends. In germline, CDR1 is LNHDA, CDR2 SQIVND (reference sequence). The CDR3 runs 12 residues.

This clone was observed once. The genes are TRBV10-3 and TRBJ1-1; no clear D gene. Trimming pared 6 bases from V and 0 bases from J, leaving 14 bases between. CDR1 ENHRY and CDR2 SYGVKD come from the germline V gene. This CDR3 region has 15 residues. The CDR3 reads CAIRSSRSMNTEAFF. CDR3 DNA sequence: TGTGCCATCAGATCATCCAGGTCAATGAACACTGAAGCTTTCTTT.

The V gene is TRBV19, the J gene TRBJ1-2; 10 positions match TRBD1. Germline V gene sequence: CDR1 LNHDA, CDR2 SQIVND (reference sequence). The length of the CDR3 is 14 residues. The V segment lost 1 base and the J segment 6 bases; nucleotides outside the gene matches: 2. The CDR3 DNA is TGTGCCAGTAGTATAGTCGGGACAGGGGATGGCTACACCTTC. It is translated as CASSIVGTGDGYTF.

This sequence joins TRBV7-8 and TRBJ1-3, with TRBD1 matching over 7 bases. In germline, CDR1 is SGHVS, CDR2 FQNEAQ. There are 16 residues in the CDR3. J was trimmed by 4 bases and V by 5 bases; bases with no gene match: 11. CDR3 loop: CASSPTGDLSGNTIYF. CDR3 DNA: TGTGCCAGCAGCCCAACAGGGGATTTATCAGGAAACACCATATATTTT.

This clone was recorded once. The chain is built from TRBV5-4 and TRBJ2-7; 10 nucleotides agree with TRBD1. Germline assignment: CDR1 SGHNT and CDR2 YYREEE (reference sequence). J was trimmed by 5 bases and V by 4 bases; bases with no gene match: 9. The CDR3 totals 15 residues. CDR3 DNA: TGTGCCAGCAGCCCAGGGGACAGGGGAAGAGACGAGCAGTACTTC. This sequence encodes CASSPGDRGRDEQYF.

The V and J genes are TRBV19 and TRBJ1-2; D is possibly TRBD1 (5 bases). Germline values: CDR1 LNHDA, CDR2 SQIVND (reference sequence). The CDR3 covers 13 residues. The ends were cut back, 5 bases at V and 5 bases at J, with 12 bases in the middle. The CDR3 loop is CASSPWDFYGYTF. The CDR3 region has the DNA TGTGCCAGTAGTCCTTGGGACTTTTATGGCTACACCTTC. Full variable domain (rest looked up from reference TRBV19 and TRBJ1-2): DGGITQSPKYLFRKEGQNVTLSCEQNLNHDAMYWYRQDPGQGLRLIYYSQIVNDFQKGDIAEGYSVSREKKESFPLTVTSAQKNPTAFYLCASSPWDFYGYTFGSGTRLTVV.

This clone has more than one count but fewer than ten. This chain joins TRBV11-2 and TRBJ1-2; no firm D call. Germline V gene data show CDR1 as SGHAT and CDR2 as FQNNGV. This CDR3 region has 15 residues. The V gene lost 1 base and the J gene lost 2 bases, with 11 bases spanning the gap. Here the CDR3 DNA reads TGTGCCAGCAGCTTAGTTGGCAGCCCCAACTATGGCTACACCTTC. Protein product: CASSLVGSPNYGYTF.

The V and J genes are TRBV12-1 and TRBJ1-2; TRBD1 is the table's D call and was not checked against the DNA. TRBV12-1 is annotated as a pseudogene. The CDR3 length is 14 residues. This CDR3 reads CASSFVQGRYGYTF. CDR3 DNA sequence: TGTGCCAGCAGCTTTGTTCAGGGAAGGTATGGCTACACCTTC.

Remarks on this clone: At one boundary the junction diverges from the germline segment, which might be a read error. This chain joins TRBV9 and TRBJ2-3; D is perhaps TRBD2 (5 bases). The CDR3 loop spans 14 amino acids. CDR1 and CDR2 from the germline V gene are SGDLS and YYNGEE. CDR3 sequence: CASSAGGSRDTQYF. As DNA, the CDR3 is TGTGCCAGCAGCGCCGGAGGAAGCAGAGATACGCAGTATTTT.

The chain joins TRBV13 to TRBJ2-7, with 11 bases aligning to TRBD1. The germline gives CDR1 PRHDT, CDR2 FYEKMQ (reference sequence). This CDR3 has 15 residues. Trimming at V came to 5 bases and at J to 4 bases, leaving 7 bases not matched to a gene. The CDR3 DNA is TGTGCCAGCAGCAAACCGGGACAGGGGGATTACGAGCAGTACTTC. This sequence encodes CASSKPGQGDYEQYF.

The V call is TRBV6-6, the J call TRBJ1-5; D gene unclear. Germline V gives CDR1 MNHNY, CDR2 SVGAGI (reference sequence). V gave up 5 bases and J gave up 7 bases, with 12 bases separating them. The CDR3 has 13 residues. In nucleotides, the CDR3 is TGTGCCAGCAGTAGTAACCCGGGGCAGCCCCAGCATTTT. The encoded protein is CASSSNPGQPQHF.

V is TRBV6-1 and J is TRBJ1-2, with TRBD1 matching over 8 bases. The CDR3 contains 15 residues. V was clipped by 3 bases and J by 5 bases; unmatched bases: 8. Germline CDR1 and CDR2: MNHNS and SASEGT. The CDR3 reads CASSDWRTGPYGYTF. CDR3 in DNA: TGTGCCAGCAGTGACTGGCGGACAGGGCCATATGGCTACACCTTC.

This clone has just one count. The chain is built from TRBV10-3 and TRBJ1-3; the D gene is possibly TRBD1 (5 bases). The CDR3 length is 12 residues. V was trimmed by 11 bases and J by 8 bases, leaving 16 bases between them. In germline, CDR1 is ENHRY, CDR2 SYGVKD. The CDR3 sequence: CAGGGRRDTIYF. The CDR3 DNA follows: TGTGCCGGCGGGGGGAGGAGGGACACCATATATTTT.